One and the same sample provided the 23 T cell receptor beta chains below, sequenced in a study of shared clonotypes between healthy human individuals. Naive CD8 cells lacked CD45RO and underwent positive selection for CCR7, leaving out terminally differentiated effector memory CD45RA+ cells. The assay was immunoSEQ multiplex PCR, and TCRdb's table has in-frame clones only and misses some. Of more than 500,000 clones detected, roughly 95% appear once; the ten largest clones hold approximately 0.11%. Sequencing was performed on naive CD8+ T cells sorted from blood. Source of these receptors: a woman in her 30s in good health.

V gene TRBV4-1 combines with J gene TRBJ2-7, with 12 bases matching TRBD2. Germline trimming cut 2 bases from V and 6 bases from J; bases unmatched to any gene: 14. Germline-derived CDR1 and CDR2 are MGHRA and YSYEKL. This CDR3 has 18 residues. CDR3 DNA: TGCGCCAGCAGCCAAAGCCAACCTACTAGCGGGAGGAGTTTCGAGCAGTACTTC. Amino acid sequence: CASSQSQPTSGRSFEQYF.

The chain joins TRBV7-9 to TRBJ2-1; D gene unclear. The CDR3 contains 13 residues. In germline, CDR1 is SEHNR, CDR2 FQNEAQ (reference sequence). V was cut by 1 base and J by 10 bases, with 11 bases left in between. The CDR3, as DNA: TGTGCCAGCAGCTTAGGAGCGCCCCGGGAGCAGTTCTTC. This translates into CASSLGAPREQFF.

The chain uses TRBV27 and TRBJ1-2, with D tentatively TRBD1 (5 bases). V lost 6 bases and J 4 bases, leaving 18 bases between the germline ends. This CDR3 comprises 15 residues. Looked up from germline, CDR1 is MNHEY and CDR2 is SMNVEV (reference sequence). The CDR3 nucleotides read TGTGCCAGCAGCCCGGTCAGGGTCGAGGGCTATGGCTACACCTTC. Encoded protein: CASSPVRVEGYGYTF.

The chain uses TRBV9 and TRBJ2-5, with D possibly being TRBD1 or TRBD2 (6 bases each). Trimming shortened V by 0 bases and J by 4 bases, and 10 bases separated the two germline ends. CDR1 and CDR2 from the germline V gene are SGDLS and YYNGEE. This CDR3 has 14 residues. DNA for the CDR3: TGTGCCAGCAGCGTAGGGGGGGCCGGAGAGACCCAGTACTTC. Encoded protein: CASSVGGAGETQYF. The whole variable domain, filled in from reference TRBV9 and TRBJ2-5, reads DSGVTQTPKHLITATGQRVTLRCSPRSGDLSVYWYQQSLDQGLQFLIQYYNGEERAKGNILERFSAQQFPDLHSELNLSSLELGDSALYFCASSVGGAGETQYFGPGTRLLVL.

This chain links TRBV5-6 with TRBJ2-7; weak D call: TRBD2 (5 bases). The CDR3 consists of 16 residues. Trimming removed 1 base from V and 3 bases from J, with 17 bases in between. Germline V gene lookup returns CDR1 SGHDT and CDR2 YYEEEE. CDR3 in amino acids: CASSLTSKGLFYEQYF. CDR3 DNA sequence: TGTGCCAGCAGCTTGACTAGTAAAGGCTTGTTCTACGAGCAGTACTTC.

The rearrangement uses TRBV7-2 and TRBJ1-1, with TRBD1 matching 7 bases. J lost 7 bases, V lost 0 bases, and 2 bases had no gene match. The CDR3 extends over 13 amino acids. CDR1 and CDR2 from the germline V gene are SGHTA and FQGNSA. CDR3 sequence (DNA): TGTGCCAGCAGCTTAGCCGGACAGGTTGAAGCTTTCTTT. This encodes CASSLAGQVEAFF.

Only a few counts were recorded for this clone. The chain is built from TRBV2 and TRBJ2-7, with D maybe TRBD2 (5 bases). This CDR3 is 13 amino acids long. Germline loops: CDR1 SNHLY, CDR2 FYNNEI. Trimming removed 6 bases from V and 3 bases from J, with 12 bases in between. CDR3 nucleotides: TGTGCCAGCAGAAACCCGGACTTCTACGAGCAGTACTTC. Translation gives CASRNPDFYEQYF.

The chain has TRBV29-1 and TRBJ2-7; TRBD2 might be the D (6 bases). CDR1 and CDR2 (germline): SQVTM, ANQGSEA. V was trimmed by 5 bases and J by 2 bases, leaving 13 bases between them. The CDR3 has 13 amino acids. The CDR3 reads CSVHAGPTYEQYF. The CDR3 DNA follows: TGCAGCGTTCATGCGGGACCTACCTACGAGCAGTACTTC.

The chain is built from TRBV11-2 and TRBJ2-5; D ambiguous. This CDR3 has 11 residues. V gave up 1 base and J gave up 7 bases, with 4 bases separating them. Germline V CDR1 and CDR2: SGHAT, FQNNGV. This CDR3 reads CASSLGRTQYF. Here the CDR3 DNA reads TGTGCCAGCAGCTTAGGCCGGACCCAGTACTTC.

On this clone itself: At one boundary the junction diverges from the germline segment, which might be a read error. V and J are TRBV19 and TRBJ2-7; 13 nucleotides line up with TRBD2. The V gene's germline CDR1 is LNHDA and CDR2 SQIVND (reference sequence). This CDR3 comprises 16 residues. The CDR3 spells CASSVGTSGTPTAAHF. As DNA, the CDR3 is TGTGCCAGTAGTGTGGGGACTAGCGGGACTCCGACCGCAGCGCACTTC.

CDR3 amino acids: CASSYSLGGVEKLFF. The CDR3 DNA reads as TGTGCCAGCAGTTACTCGCTGGGGGGGGTTGAAAAACTGTTTTTT. The rearrangement links TRBV6-5 to TRBJ1-4; TRBD1 is a possible D gene (5 bases). The germline V and J ends were trimmed by 0 bases and 7 bases, with 12 bases remaining between them. Germline CDR1 is MNHEY and CDR2 is SVGAGI. The CDR3 extends over 15 amino acids.

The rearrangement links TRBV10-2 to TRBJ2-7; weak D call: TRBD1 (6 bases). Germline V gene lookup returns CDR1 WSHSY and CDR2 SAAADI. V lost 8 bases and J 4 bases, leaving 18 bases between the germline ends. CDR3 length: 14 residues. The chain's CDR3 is CASGPPLRGYEQYF. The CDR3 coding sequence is TGCGCCAGCGGCCCCCCCCTCAGGGGATACGAGCAGTACTTC.

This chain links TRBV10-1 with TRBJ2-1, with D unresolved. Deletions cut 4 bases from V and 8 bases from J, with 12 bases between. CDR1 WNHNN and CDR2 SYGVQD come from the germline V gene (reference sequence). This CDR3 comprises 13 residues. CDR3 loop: CASSGMSRDEQFF. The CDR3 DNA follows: TGCGCCAGCAGTGGGATGAGTCGTGATGAGCAGTTCTTC.

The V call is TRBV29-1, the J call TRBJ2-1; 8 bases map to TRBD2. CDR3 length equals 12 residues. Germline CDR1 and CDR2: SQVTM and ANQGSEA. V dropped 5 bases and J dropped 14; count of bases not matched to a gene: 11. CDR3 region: CSVWVSGTNKFF. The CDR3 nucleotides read TGCAGCGTTTGGGTTAGCGGGACAAATAAGTTCTTC.

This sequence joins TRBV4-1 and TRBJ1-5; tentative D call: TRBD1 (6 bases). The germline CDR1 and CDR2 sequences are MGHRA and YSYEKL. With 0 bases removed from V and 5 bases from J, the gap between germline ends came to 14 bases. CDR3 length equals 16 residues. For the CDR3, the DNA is TGCGCCAGCAGCCAAGAGCCAGGGGAGAGATATCAGCCCCAGCATTTT. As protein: CASSQEPGERYQPQHF.

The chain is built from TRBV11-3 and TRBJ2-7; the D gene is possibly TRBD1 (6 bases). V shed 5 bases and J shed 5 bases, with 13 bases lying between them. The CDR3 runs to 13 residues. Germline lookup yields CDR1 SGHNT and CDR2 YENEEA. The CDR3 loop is CASSQGQYNEQYF. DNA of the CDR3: TGTGCCAGCAGCCAAGGACAGTACAACGAGCAGTACTTC.

CDR3 bases: TGCGCCAGCAGCCAACAAATCGGAACCTACGAGCAGTACTTC. It codes for CASSQQIGTYEQYF. The gene calls are TRBV4-1 and TRBJ2-7; D gene uncertain. The CDR3 contains 14 residues. The germline gives CDR1 MGHRA, CDR2 YSYEKL. V was clipped by 2 bases and J by 2 bases, with 10 bases between them.

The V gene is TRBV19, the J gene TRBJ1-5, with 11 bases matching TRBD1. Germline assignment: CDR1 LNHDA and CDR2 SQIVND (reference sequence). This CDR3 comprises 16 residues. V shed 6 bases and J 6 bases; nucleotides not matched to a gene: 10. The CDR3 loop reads CASSQIGQGASQPQHF. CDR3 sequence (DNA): TGTGCCAGTAGCCAAATAGGACAGGGGGCAAGTCAGCCCCAGCATTTT.

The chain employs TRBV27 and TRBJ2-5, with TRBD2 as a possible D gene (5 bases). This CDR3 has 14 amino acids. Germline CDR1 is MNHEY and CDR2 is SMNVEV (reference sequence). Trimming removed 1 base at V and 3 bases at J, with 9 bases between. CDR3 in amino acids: CASSLFGGKETQYF. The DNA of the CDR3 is TGTGCCAGCAGTTTATTTGGAGGAAAAGAGACCCAGTACTTC.

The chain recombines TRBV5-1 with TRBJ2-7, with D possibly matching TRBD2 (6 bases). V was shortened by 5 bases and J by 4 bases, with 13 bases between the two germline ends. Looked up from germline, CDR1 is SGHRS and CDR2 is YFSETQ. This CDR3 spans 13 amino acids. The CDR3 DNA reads TGCGCCAGCAGTCCGGGACTTAATTACGAGCAGTACTTC. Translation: CASSPGLNYEQYF.

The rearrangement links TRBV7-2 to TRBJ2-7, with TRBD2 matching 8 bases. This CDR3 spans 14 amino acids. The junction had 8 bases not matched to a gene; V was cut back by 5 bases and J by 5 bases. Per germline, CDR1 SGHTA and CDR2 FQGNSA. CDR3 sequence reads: CASSVAGGIHEQYF. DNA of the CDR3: TGTGCCAGCAGCGTGGCGGGGGGAATCCACGAGCAGTACTTC.

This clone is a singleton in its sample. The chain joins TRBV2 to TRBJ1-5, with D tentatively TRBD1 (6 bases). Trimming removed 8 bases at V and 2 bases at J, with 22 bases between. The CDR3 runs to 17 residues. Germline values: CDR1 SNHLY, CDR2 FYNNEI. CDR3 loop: CASGSTIRGMGNQPQHF. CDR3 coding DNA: TGTGCCAGCGGCAGTACAATCAGGGGTATGGGCAATCAGCCCCAGCATTTT.

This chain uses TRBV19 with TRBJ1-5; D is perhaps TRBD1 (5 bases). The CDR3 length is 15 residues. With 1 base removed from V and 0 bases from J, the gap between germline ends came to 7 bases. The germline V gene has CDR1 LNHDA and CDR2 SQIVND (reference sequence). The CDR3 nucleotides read TGTGCCAGTAGTATAGGACAGCATAGCAATCAGCCCCAGCATTTT. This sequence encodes CASSIGQHSNQPQHF.